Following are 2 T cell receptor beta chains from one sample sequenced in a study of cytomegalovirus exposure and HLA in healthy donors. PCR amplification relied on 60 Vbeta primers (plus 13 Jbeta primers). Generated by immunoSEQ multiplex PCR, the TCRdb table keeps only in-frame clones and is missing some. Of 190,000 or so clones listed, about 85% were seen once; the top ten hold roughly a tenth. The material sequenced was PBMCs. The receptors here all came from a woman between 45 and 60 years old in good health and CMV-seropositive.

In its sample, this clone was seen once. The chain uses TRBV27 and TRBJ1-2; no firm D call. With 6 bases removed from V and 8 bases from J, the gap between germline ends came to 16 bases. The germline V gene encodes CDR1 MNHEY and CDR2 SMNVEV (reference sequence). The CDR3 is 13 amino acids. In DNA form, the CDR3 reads TGTGCCAGCAGCACATCGGAGAGGAAAGGCTACACCTTC. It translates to CASSTSERKGYTF.

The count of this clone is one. CDR3 residues: CASSQIFGEAFF. The CDR3 DNA follows: TGTGCCAGCAGCCAAATTTTCGGGGAAGCTTTCTTT. This rearrangement joins TRBV14 to TRBJ1-1; no reliable D call. The CDR3 spans 12 residues. Per the germline V gene, CDR1 is SGHDN and CDR2 is FVKESK. Trimming took off 2 bases at V and 8 bases at J, with 9 bases between the two ends.